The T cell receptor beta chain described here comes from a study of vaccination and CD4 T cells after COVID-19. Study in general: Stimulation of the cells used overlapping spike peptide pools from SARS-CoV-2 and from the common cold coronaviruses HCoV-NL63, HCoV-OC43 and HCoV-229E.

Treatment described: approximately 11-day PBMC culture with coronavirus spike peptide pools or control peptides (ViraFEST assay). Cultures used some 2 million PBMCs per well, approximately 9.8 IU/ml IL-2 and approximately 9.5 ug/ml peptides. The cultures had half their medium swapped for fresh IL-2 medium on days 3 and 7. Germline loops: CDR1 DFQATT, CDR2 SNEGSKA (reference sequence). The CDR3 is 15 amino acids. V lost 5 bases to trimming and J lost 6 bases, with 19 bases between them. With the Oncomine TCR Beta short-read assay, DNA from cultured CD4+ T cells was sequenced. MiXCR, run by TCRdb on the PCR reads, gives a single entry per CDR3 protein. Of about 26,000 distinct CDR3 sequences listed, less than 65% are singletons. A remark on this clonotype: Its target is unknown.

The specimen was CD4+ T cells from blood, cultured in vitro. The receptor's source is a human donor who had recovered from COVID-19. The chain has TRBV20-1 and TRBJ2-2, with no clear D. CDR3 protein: CSAGDSRVMAGELFF. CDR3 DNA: TGCAGTGCTGGGGATTCTCGGGTTATGGCCGGGGAGCTGTTTTTT.